This entry lists 13 T cell receptor beta chains sequenced from one sample in a study of T cells after yellow fever vaccination. TCRdb recomputed calls from the 5' RACE reads with MiXCR, one row per CDR3 protein. Here the sample spans approximately 550,000 distinct CDR3 sequences, about a fifth being singletons. The source was PBMCs, collected 15 days after the yellow fever booster vaccination. The receptors were sampled from a man younger than 40 who received the YFV17D yellow fever vaccine.

The chain links TRBV10-3 to TRBJ2-5; D may be TRBD2 (5 bases). Germline loops: CDR1 ENHRY, CDR2 SYGVKD. The CDR3 extends over 13 amino acids. V dropped 2 bases and J dropped 7 bases, with 11 bases sitting between them. The CDR3, as DNA: TGTGCCATCAGTGAGCAGTCCCGGGGGACCCAGTACTTC. This gives the protein CAISEQSRGTQYF.

This clonotype was seen more than once but under ten times. V usage is TRBV7-2 and J usage is TRBJ2-1; TRBD1 is a possible D gene (6 bases). CDR3 size: 14 residues. The V and J ends lost 3 bases and 8 bases respectively, with 14 bases between them. CDR1 is SGHTA and CDR2 is FQGNSA in the germline V gene. Written as DNA, the CDR3 is TGTGCCAGCAGCTTTGGGAACAGGGTGTATGAGCAGTTCTTC. Its translation is CASSFGNRVYEQFF.

V and J are TRBV4-2 and TRBJ2-7, with 7 positions matching TRBD1. V shed 4 bases and J 1 base; nucleotides not matched to a gene: 10. Germline CDR1 LGHNA, CDR2 YNFKEQ. The CDR3 consists of 16 residues. The CDR3, as DNA: TGTGCCAGCAGCCCCCGATCGACAGGGATGTCCTACGAGCAGTACTTC. Encoded protein: CASSPRSTGMSYEQYF.

V and J are TRBV7-2 and TRBJ2-7, with no clear D. V was pared by 1 base and J by 7 bases, with 17 bases between. The CDR3 runs to 15 residues. Germline CDR1 and CDR2: SGHTA and FQGNSA. This CDR3 reads CASSLVGILKGEQYF. The CDR3 coding sequence is TGTGCCAGCAGCTTAGTTGGGATCTTAAAAGGGGAGCAGTACTTC.

This clonotype has a handful of counts. V is TRBV5-1 and J is TRBJ2-2; TRBD1 is a possible D gene (7 bases). V was pared by 2 bases and J by 7 bases, with 12 bases between. Germline assignment: CDR1 SGHRS and CDR2 YFSETQ. This CDR3 region has 14 residues. CDR3 DNA: TGCGCCAGCAGCTTACGACAGGGAGGCGGGGAGCTGTTTTTT. Protein product: CASSLRQGGGELFF.

This clonotype was detected a few times. V and J are TRBV4-3 and TRBJ2-1; D unresolved. Trimming cost V 0 bases and J 4 bases, with 10 bases left between them. The CDR3 is made up of 15 amino acids. From germline, CDR1 is LGHNA and CDR2 YSLEER. The DNA for the CDR3 is TGCGCCAGCAGCCAAGATGGGCACGGATACAATGAGCAGTTCTTC. It translates to CASSQDGHGYNEQFF.

The chain links TRBV28 to TRBJ1-1; a weak D match, TRBD1 (5 bases). Trimming cost V 5 bases and J 1 base, with 14 bases left between them. CDR1 is MDHEN and CDR2 is SYDVKM in the germline V gene. This CDR3 contains 15 residues. DNA for the CDR3: TGTGCCAGCAGTCCCCGGGGGGGAACGAACACTGAAGCTTTCTTT. This gives the protein CASSPRGGTNTEAFF. Full variable domain (missing parts from reference TRBV28 and TRBJ1-1): DVKVTQSSRYLVKRTGEKVFLECVQDMDHENMFWYRQDPGLGLRLIYFSYDVKMKEKGDIPEGYSVSREKKERFSLILESASTNQTSMYLCASSPRGGTNTEAFFGQGTRLTVV.

The J gene is TRBJ1-2, the V gene TRBV5-1; D gene unclear. This CDR3 region has 13 residues. The germline V gene has CDR1 SGHRS and CDR2 YFSETQ. Trimming removed 3 bases at V and 3 bases at J, with 9 bases between. The CDR3 is CASSSPEDYGYTF. As DNA, the CDR3 is TGCGCCAGCAGCTCTCCGGAAGACTATGGCTACACCTTC.

The chain carries TRBV6-5 and TRBJ2-7, with TRBD1 identical over 7 bases. CDR3 length equals 13 residues. Germline assignment: CDR1 MNHEY and CDR2 SVGAGI. Trimming removed 3 bases from V and 4 bases from J; junction bases left unmatched: 3. The CDR3 DNA reads TGTGCCAGCAGTTATTTACAGGGGTACGAGCAGTACTTC. This codes for CASSYLQGYEQYF.

V is TRBV7-3 and J is TRBJ2-1, with 8 bases that match TRBD2. From germline, CDR1 is SGHTA and CDR2 FQGTGA. This CDR3 has 15 amino acids. Germline trimming cut 4 bases from V and 9 bases from J; bases unmatched to any gene: 11. CDR3 protein: CASSYSGGPRIEQFF. The DNA of the CDR3 is TGTGCCAGCAGCTACTCGGGAGGGCCAAGGATTGAGCAGTTCTTC.

This clonotype was seen a few times. The V call is TRBV7-8, the J call TRBJ2-1; 13 bases fit TRBD2. Germline CDR1 is SGHVS and CDR2 is FQNEAQ. With 3 bases clipped from V and 0 bases from J, the junction kept 5 bases outside the gene matches. CDR3 size: 18 residues. DNA of the CDR3: TGTGCCAGCAGCTTCCAGAGGACTAGCGGGAGCTCCTACAATGAGCAGTTCTTC. Amino acids: CASSFQRTSGSSYNEQFF. The entire variable domain, with the rest obtained from reference TRBV7-8 and TRBJ2-1, is as follows: GAGVSQSPRYKVAKRGQDVALRCDPISGHVSLFWYQQALGQGPEFLTYFQNEAQLDKSGLPSDRFFAERPEGSVSTLKIQRTQQEDSAVYLCASSFQRTSGSSYNEQFFGPGTRLTVL.

The chain combines TRBV7-8 with TRBJ2-1, with 9 bases fitting TRBD2. Germline CDR1 SGHVS, CDR2 FQNEAQ. The CDR3 has 14 residues. Trimming cost V 9 bases and J 8 bases; bases outside gene matches: 11. The CDR3 sequence: CASGASGVFDEQFF. In DNA, the CDR3 is TGTGCCAGTGGGGCTAGCGGGGTCTTCGATGAGCAGTTCTTC.

This clonotype was counted at least ten times. V gene TRBV20-1 combines with J gene TRBJ2-7; 8 bases are shared with TRBD1. CDR3 length: 14 amino acids. The V and J ends lost 5 bases and 5 bases, in that order; junction bases with no gene match: 11. Looked up from germline, CDR1 is DFQATT and CDR2 is SNEGSKA (reference sequence). CDR3 sequence (DNA): TGCAGTGCTTCCAGACAGGGGTCATTCAACGAGCAGTACTTC. Translated, it gives CSASRQGSFNEQYF.